This is a list of T cell receptor beta chains from one sample in a study of T cells in Graves' hyperthyroidism and ophthalmopathy. TCRdb passed the multiplex PCR reads through MiXCR, listing each CDR3 protein once. The profile shows about 400,000 distinct CDR3 sequences, roughly 15% of them singletons. Sequencing input: blood. Receptors originate from a woman in her thirties with Graves' ophthalmopathy. The CDR3 runs from the conserved cysteine through the conserved F or W. The D gene is left open where the match is weak. Only some rows state a clone size, as once, few, many or a class for expanded clones.

J: TRBJ2-7
V: TRBV10-3
size: many
D: -
CDR3: CAIRPRAETYEQYF
DNA: TGTGCCATCAGACCCCGGGCCGAGACCTACGAGCAGTACTTC

J: TRBJ1-1
V: TRBV11-2
size: many
D: -
CDR3: CASSLDRDTEAFF
DNA: TGTGCCAGCAGCTTAGACAGGGACACTGAAGCTTTCTTT

J: TRBJ2-3
V: TRBV18
size: many
D: -
CDR3: CASSPLDRDTQYF
DNA: TGTGCCAGCTCACCTCTAGACAGGGATACGCAGTATTTT

J: TRBJ1-2
V: TRBV28
size: many
D: -
CDR3: CASSPATDNYGYTF
DNA: TGTGCCAGCAGTCCCGCGACCGATAACTATGGCTACACCTTC

J: TRBJ1-4
V: TRBV28
size: many
D: -
CDR3: CASRPTDTFGEKLFF
DNA: TGTGCCAGCAGACCTACGGACACTTTTGGTGAAAAACTGTTTTTT

J: TRBJ2-7
V: TRBV7-3
size: many
D: -
CDR3: CASRGENLYEQYF
DNA: TGTGCCAGCAGGGGGGAGAACCTATACGAGCAGTACTTC

J: TRBJ1-6
V: TRBV2
size: many
D: TRBD1
CDR3: CATRGAESSPLHF
DNA: TGTGCCACCAGGGGGGCAGAGAGTTCACCCCTCCACTTT

J: TRBJ1-1
V: TRBV6-1
size: few
D: -
CDR3: CASRLDSLTLEAFF
DNA: TGTGCCAGCAGGCTAGACAGTTTAACCCTTGAAGCTTTCTTT

J: TRBJ1-1
V: TRBV7-9
size: -
D: -
CDR3: CASTDIDRLNTEAFF
DNA: TGTGCCAGCACCGACATCGACAGACTTAACACTGAAGCTTTCTTT

J: TRBJ2-1
V: TRBV7-9
size: many
D: TRBD1
CDR3: CASSPVPGQGGNEQFF
DNA: TGTGCCAGCAGCCCAGTCCCGGGACAGGGGGGGAATGAGCAGTTCTTC

J: TRBJ2-1
V: TRBV5-6
size: few
D: TRBD1
CDR3: CASSGRVWMGQETYNEQFF
DNA: TGTGCCAGCAGTGGAAGGGTGTGGATGGGACAGGAGACCTACAATGAGCAGTTCTTC

J: TRBJ2-3
V: TRBV18
size: many
D: -
CDR3: CASSLIADTQYF
DNA: TGTGCCAGCTCACTTATAGCCGATACGCAGTATTTT

J: TRBJ1-4
V: TRBV18
size: many
D: -
CDR3: CASSPLKGEKLFF
DNA: TGTGCCAGCTCACCACTCAAGGGTGAAAAACTGTTTTTT

J: TRBJ1-6
V: TRBV7-2
size: -
D: -
CDR3: CASSLDSLNSPLHF
DNA: TGTGCCAGCAGCCTGGACAGCCTTAATTCACCCCTCCACTTT

J: TRBJ2-5
V: TRBV11-3
size: many
D: TRBD2
CDR3: CASSRDYQETQYF
DNA: TGTGCCAGCAGCCGGGACTATCAAGAGACCCAGTACTTC

J: TRBJ2-1
V: TRBV19
size: -
D: -
CDR3: CASSEGRYNEQFF
DNA: TGTGCCAGTAGTGAGGGGAGATACAATGAGCAGTTCTTC

J: TRBJ1-5
V: TRBV2
size: many
D: TRBD1
CDR3: CASSDRGQGNQPQHF
DNA: TGTGCCAGCAGTGATAGGGGACAGGGCAATCAGCCCCAGCATTTT

J: TRBJ2-7
V: TRBV3-1
size: many
D: -
CDR3: CASSLSQGGIEQYF
DNA: TGTGCCAGCAGTCTCTCACAGGGAGGGATAGAGCAGTACTTC

J: TRBJ2-2
V: TRBV20-1
size: -
D: -
CDR3: CSTEQGNTGELFF
DNA: TGCAGTACCGAACAGGGGAACACCGGGGAGCTGTTTTTT

J: TRBJ2-3
V: TRBV7-9
size: few
D: TRBD1
CDR3: CASRPVTGGRTDTQYF
DNA: TGTGCCAGCAGGCCAGTTACAGGGGGCCGCACAGATACGCAGTATTTT

J: TRBJ2-1
V: TRBV6-1
size: many
D: TRBD2
CDR3: CASSWAGVYNEQFF
DNA: TGTGCCAGCAGTTGGGCGGGGGTTTACAATGAGCAGTTCTTC

J: TRBJ2-4
V: TRBV19
size: few
D: -
CDR3: CASSNRERAKNIQYF
DNA: TGTGCCAGTAGCAACAGGGAGAGGGCCAAAAACATTCAGTACTTC

J: TRBJ2-1
V: TRBV28
size: many
D: -
CDR3: CASTESAEQFF
DNA: TGTGCCAGCACTGAGAGCGCTGAGCAGTTCTTC

J: TRBJ1-1
V: TRBV5-1
size: many
D: TRBD1
CDR3: CASSGQGDTEAFF
DNA: TGCGCCAGCAGCGGACAGGGGGACACTGAAGCTTTCTTT

J: TRBJ1-1
V: TRBV5-1
size: many
D: -
CDR3: CASSPGFNTEAFF
DNA: TGCGCCAGCAGCCCAGGGTTTAACACTGAAGCTTTCTTT

J: TRBJ2-7
V: TRBV3-1
size: many
D: TRBD1
CDR3: CASDRAGSYEQYF
DNA: TGTGCCAGCGACAGGGCCGGCTCCTACGAGCAGTACTTC

J: TRBJ2-2
V: TRBV12-3/TRBV12-4
size: many
D: -
CDR3: CASRVNTGELFF
DNA: TGTGCCAGCAGAGTAAACACCGGGGAGCTGTTTTTT

J: TRBJ2-7
V: TRBV28
size: many
D: -
CDR3: CASSPGWPSYEQYF
DNA: TGTGCCAGCAGCCCAGGATGGCCCTCCTACGAGCAGTACTTC

J: TRBJ1-1
V: TRBV5-1
size: many
D: -
CDR3: CASSLGGTTTEAFF
DNA: TGCGCCAGCAGCTTGGGAGGAACAACCACTGAAGCTTTCTTT

J: TRBJ1-1
V: TRBV9
size: few
D: -
CDR3: CASSVRPGTLSTEAFF
DNA: TGTGCCAGCAGCGTACGTCCCGGGACATTATCCACTGAAGCTTTCTTT

J: TRBJ1-5
V: TRBV30
size: many
D: -
CDR3: CAWSVGSNQPQHF
DNA: TGTGCCTGGAGTGTGGGTAGCAATCAGCCCCAGCATTTT

J: TRBJ1-3
V: TRBV11-2
size: many
D: -
CDR3: CASTRLGSGNTIYF
DNA: TGTGCCAGCACCCGACTGGGCTCTGGAAACACCATATATTTT

J: TRBJ2-3
V: TRBV19
size: few
D: -
CDR3: CASSNNGAADTQYF
DNA: TGTGCCAGTAGTAACAACGGGGCCGCAGATACGCAGTATTTT

J: TRBJ2-1
V: TRBV20-1
size: -
D: TRBD2
CDR3: CSARVLSGESYNGQSF
DNA: TGCAGTGCTAGGGTACTTAGCGGGGAATCCTACAATGGGCAGTCCTTC

J: TRBJ1-5
V: TRBV19
size: few
D: -
CDR3: CASRDSFQPQHF
DNA: TGTGCCAGTAGGGACAGCTTCCAGCCCCAGCATTTT

J: TRBJ2-7
V: TRBV11-3
size: many
D: -
CDR3: CASNTGLLYEQYF
DNA: TGTGCCAGCAACACCGGACTACTTTACGAGCAGTACTTC

J: TRBJ2-1
V: TRBV4-1
size: -
D: -
CDR3: CASSHDWGGAWNEQFF
DNA: TGCGCCAGCAGCCACGATTGGGGGGGGGCCTGGAATGAGCAGTTCTTC

J: TRBJ1-1
V: TRBV6-1
size: many
D: TRBD1
CDR3: CATPTGSNTEAFF
DNA: TGTGCCACCCCGACAGGGTCCAACACTGAAGCTTTCTTT

J: TRBJ2-2
V: TRBV9
size: -
D: TRBD2
CDR3: CASSVATGGAVGELFF
DNA: TGTGCCAGCAGCGTAGCTACGGGGGGGGCCGTCGGGGAGCTGTTTTTT

J: TRBJ1-2
V: TRBV6-1
size: many
D: -
CDR3: CASSSRDTYYGYTF
DNA: TGTGCCAGCAGTTCCCGGGACACGTACTATGGCTACACCTTC

J: TRBJ2-2
V: TRBV20-1
size: few
D: -
CDR3: CSARDVRGAPNTGELFF
DNA: TGCAGTGCTAGAGATGTGAGGGGAGCCCCGAACACCGGGGAGCTGTTTTTT

J: TRBJ2-7
V: TRBV9
size: -
D: -
CDR3: CASSVLSSSYEQYF
DNA: TGTGCCAGCAGCGTTCTGTCCAGCTCCTACGAGCAGTACTTC

J: TRBJ1-5
V: TRBV2
size: -
D: -
CDR3: CASSEALGGPQHF
DNA: TGTGCCAGCAGTGAAGCGCTCGGCGGCCCCCAGCATTTT

J: TRBJ1-1
V: TRBV28
size: many
D: TRBD1
CDR3: CASSRQGFTEAFF
DNA: TGTGCCAGCAGTAGACAGGGTTTCACTGAAGCTTTCTTT

J: TRBJ2-3
V: TRBV6-5
size: -
D: TRBD1
CDR3: CASIFDRETDTQYF
DNA: TGTGCCAGCATTTTTGACAGGGAAACAGATACGCAGTATTTT